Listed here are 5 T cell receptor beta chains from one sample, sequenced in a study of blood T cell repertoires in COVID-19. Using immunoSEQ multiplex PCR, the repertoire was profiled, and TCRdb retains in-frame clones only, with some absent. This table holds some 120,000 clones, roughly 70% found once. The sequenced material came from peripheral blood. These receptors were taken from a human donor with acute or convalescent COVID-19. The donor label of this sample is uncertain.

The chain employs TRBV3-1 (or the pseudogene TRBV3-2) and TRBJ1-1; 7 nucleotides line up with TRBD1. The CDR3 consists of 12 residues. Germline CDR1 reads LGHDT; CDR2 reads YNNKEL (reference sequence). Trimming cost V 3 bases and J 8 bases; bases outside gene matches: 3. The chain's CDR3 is CASSQMDREAFF. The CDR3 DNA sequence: TGTGCCAGCAGCCAGATGGACAGGGAAGCTTTCTTT.

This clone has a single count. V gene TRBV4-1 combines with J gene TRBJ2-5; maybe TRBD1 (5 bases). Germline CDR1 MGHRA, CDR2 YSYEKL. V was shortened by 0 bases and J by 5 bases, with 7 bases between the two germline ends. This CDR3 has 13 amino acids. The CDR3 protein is CASSQDPGETQYF. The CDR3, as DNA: TGCGCCAGCAGCCAAGATCCAGGGGAGACCCAGTACTTC.

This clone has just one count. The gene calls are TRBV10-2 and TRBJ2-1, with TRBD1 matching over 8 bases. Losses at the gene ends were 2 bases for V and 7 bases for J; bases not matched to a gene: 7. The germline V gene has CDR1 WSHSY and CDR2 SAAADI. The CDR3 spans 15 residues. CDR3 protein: CASSEVQGVANEQFF. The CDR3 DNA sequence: TGCGCCAGCAGTGAGGTACAGGGGGTTGCGAATGAGCAGTTCTTC.

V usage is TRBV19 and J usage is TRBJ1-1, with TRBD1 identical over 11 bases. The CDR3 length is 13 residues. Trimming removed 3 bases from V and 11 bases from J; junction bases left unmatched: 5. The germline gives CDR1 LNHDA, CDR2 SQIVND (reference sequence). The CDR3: CASSIPDRGLAFF. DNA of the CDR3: TGTGCCAGTAGTATCCCGGACAGGGGGCTTGCTTTCTTT.

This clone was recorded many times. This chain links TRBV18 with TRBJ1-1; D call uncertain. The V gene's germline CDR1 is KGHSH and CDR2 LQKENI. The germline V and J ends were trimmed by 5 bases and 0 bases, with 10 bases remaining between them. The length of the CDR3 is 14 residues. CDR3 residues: CASSGRGLNTEAFF. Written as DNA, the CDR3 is TGTGCCAGCTCAGGTAGAGGGCTGAACACTGAAGCTTTCTTT.